This is a list of T cell receptor beta chains from one sample in a study of blood T cell repertoires in COVID-19. Clones were sequenced by immunoSEQ multiplex PCR, and TCRdb holds only the in-frame ones, with some missing. Found here are some 390,000 clones, 80% to 90% of them singletons; the top ten hold roughly 1.1%. Sequencing was performed on PBMCs or T cells enriched from blood (not recorded which). These receptors all come from a man between 25 and 39 years old who had recovered from COVID-19. The CDR3 runs from the conserved cysteine through the conserved F or W. The D gene is left open where the match is weak. Rows give clone size only sometimes, using once, few, many, or a class for an expanded clone.

.	TRBV21-1	.	18	TRBJ1-3	CASSKGVRDSLSGNTIYF	TGTGCCAGCAGCAAAGGGGTAAGGGACAGTCTTTCTGGAAACACCATATATTTT
.	TRBV19	.	16	TRBJ1-3	CASSTGQPHSGNTIYF	TGTGCCAGTAGTACCGGACAGCCTCACTCTGGAAACACCATATATTTT
.	TRBV6-5	.	14	TRBJ1-5	CASRGGASNQPQHF	TGTGCCAGCAGGGGGGGGGCTAGCAATCAGCCCCAGCATTTT
.	TRBV27	.	18	TRBJ1-1	CASGLKNRAVVYRTEAFF	TGTGCCAGCGGCCTAAAAAACAGGGCGGTAGTATATCGGACTGAAGCTTTCTTT
.	TRBV21-1	.	16	TRBJ1-2	CARSSGTENSNYGYTF	TGTGCCAGGTCCTCCGGGACAGAAAATTCTAACTATGGCTACACCTTC
.	TRBV19	.	14	TRBJ2-3	CASSSSGGGHGQYF	TGTGCCAGTAGCTCTTCGGGTGGGGGACACGGGCAGTATTTT
.	TRBV7-3	TRBD1	15	TRBJ2-7	CASSLNGQGPYEQYF	TGTGCCAGCAGCTTAAACGGACAGGGCCCCTACGAGCAGTACTTC
.	TRBV6-2/TRBV6-3	.	16	TRBJ1-2	CASSWEGRTATYGYTF	TGTGCCAGCAGTTGGGAAGGACGGACAGCCACCTATGGCTACACCTTC
once	TRBV27	TRBD1	15	TRBJ2-1	CASGVGTGGTREQFF	TGTGCCAGCGGGGTTGGGACAGGGGGTACCCGTGAGCAGTTCTTC
.	TRBV29-1	.	13	TRBJ1-2	CSVVGVSNYGYTF	TGCAGCGTTGTAGGGGTCAGTAACTATGGCTACACCTTC
.	TRBV11-2	.	14	TRBJ1-2	CASSFSQGNYGYTF	TGTGCCAGCAGCTTCAGCCAGGGTAACTATGGCTACACCTTC
.	TRBV7-4	.	17	TRBJ2-7	CASSLVTPGQGSYEQYF	TGTGCCAGCAGCTTAGTGACCCCCGGCCAGGGCTCCTACGAGCAGTACTTC
.	TRBV12-3/TRBV12-4	.	12	TRBJ2-5	CASSVSSQTQYF	TGTGCCAGCAGTGTTAGCAGTCAGACCCAGTACTTC
.	TRBV5-8	.	15	TRBJ2-1	CASSFSSLDYNEQFF	TGTGCCAGCAGCTTCTCTAGCCTAGATTACAATGAGCAGTTCTTC
.	TRBV2	.	11	TRBJ2-7	CASRANHEQYF	TGTGCCAGCAGGGCAAACCACGAGCAGTACTTC
.	TRBV5-1	.	15	TRBJ1-3	CASSLGSGSGNTIYF	TGCGCCAGCAGCTTGGGTTCAGGCTCTGGAAACACCATATATTTT
few	TRBV2	TRBD1	14	TRBJ1-2	CASRGGRGSEGYTF	TGTGCCAGCAGAGGGGGCAGGGGGAGTGAAGGCTACACCTTC
once	TRBV27	TRBD1	15	TRBJ1-5	CASSKGTGLSQPQHF	TGTGCCAGCAGTAAAGGGACAGGGTTGAGTCAGCCCCAGCATTTT
few	TRBV7-8	TRBD1	18	TRBJ1-5	CASSQGPRTGGNNQPQHF	TGTGCCAGCAGTCAAGGTCCGAGGACAGGGGGTAACAATCAGCCCCAGCATTTT
.	TRBV5-1	TRBD2	20	TRBJ2-1	CASRTAGTSGRAYTYNEQFF	TGCGCCAGCAGGACGGCCGGGACTAGCGGGAGGGCCTATACCTACAATGAGCAGTTCTTC
.	TRBV19	TRBD1	15	TRBJ1-1	CASTVNTGVNTEAFF	TGTGCCAGTACCGTTAATACAGGGGTGAACACTGAAGCTTTCTTT
.	TRBV5-1	TRBD1	14	TRBJ2-5	CASSLYRGMETQYF	TGCGCCAGCAGCTTGTACAGGGGAATGGAGACCCAGTACTTC
.	TRBV27	.	15	TRBJ2-7	CASSLSDSPTYEQYF	TGTGCCAGCAGTTTATCTGACTCCCCTACCTACGAGCAGTACTTC
.	TRBV7-9	TRBD1	14	TRBJ2-5	CATRTGGAGETQYF	TGTGCCACAAGGACAGGGGGCGCCGGGGAGACCCAGTACTTC
few	TRBV5-5	.	13	TRBJ2-3	CASSLYVTDTQYF	TGTGCCAGCAGCTTGTATGTGACAGATACGCAGTATTTT
.	TRBV29-1	TRBD1	14	TRBJ2-5	CSVARQGAVETQYF	TGCAGCGTCGCCCGCCAGGGGGCAGTAGAGACCCAGTACTTC
.	TRBV28	TRBD2	18	TRBJ2-3	CATSTFGLAPTSTDTQYF	TGTGCCACCTCAACCTTCGGACTAGCGCCCACTAGCACAGATACGCAGTATTTT
once	TRBV7-9	.	14	TRBJ1-1	CASSFGQGGTEAFF	TGTGCCAGCAGCTTCGGGCAGGGAGGCACTGAAGCTTTCTTT
.	TRBV27	TRBD2	15	TRBJ2-2	CASSLAGGNTGELFF	TGTGCCAGCAGTCTCGCGGGAGGGAACACCGGGGAGCTGTTTTTT
.	TRBV10-1	TRBD1	12	TRBJ1-1	CASRERTGEAFF	TGCGCCAGCAGAGAAAGGACAGGGGAAGCTTTCTTT
.	TRBV11-2	TRBD2	19	TRBJ2-1	CASSPFGVSLTSGSNEQFF	TGTGCCAGCAGCCCCTTTGGGGTCTCGCTGACTAGCGGGAGCAATGAGCAGTTCTTC
.	TRBV27	TRBD2	16	TRBJ2-1	CASSLTSASSYNEQFF	TGTGCCAGCAGCTTGACTAGCGCGAGCTCCTACAATGAGCAGTTCTTC
.	TRBV9	.	14	TRBJ2-3	CASSVDQGIDTQYF	TGTGCCAGCAGCGTAGACCAGGGCATAGATACGCAGTATTTT
.	TRBV18	TRBD1	17	TRBJ1-5	CASPLEGQGHSNQPQHF	TGTGCCAGCCCTCTTGAGGGACAGGGGCATAGCAATCAGCCCCAGCATTTT
.	TRBV20-1	.	10	TRBJ2-5	CSATEETQYF	TGCAGTGCTACTGAAGAGACCCAGTACTTC
.	TRBV28	.	15	TRBJ2-2	CASRVTTGYTGELFF	TGTGCCAGCAGAGTAACTACCGGGTACACCGGGGAGCTGTTTTTT
.	TRBV28	.	15	TRBJ1-5	CASSLWGASNQPQHF	TGTGCCAGCAGTTTATGGGGGGCTAGCAATCAGCCCCAGCATTTT
.	TRBV7-8	TRBD1	14	TRBJ1-1	CASSRQTGDLGAFF	TGTGCCAGCAGCCGACAGACAGGGGACCTGGGAGCTTTCTTT
.	TRBV18	.	16	TRBJ1-5	CASSPQGRAVQQPQHF	TGTGCCAGCTCACCCCAAGGCAGGGCGGTTCAGCAGCCCCAGCATTTT
.	TRBV10-3	TRBD2	18	TRBJ2-7	CAISESGSGRFSSYEQYF	TGTGCCATCAGTGAGTCGGGTAGCGGGAGGTTTAGCTCCTACGAGCAGTACTTC
once	TRBV30	.	13	TRBJ1-1	CAWSVLRNTEAFF	TGTGCCTGGAGTGTACTAAGGAACACTGAAGCTTTCTTT
.	TRBV13	.	17	TRBJ1-4	CASSMTGTPTTNEKLFF	TGTGCCAGCAGCATGACCGGGACACCTACAACTAATGAAAAACTGTTTTTT
once	TRBV29-1	TRBD1	13	TRBJ1-3	CSVVGTGGFTIYF	TGCAGCGTTGTAGGGACAGGGGGTTTCACCATATATTTT
.	TRBV5-1	TRBD2	16	TRBJ2-3	CASSLEASGSADTQYF	TGCGCCAGCAGCTTGGAGGCTAGCGGGAGCGCAGATACGCAGTATTTT
.	TRBV18	.	13	TRBJ1-2	CASSSQGSYGYTF	TGTGCCAGCTCATCTCAGGGTTCATATGGCTACACCTTC
.	TRBV28	.	17	TRBJ1-3	CASSSPGRSNSGNTIYF	TGTGCCAGCAGCTCACCAGGGCGATCGAACTCTGGAAACACCATATATTTT
.	TRBV21-1	.	17	TRBJ1-1	CASRPLGRDNRNTEAFF	TGTGCCAGCAGACCCCTCGGCAGGGACAATCGGAACACTGAAGCTTTCTTT
.	TRBV7-2	.	16	TRBJ1-6	CASSQGPFKVDSPLHF	TGTGCCAGCAGCCAGGGGCCATTCAAGGTGGATTCACCCCTCCACTTT
.	TRBV11-2	TRBD1	17	TRBJ2-2	CASSLLTGGRNTGELFF	TGTGCCAGCAGCTTGCTAACAGGGGGCAGGAACACCGGGGAGCTGTTTTTT